This note documents a single TCR beta chain sequence. This clone was found a few times. Its antigen has not been determined. No clone much larger than this one lies a single base away; base qualities are absent. This entry is derived from a study of shared clonotypes between healthy human individuals (TCRdb year 2020). In the study overall: A few men and two women, aged 18 to 49 years, made up the cohort. For each donor, CD4 naive and CD4 memory were each given three plates, CD8 naive was given two plates, and CD8 memory was given one plate. To estimate repertoire size and how much clonotypes are shared between individuals, the study performed deep sequencing of blood TCR repertoires from about five healthy adults. To increase sequencing depth and limit assay-specific biases, TCR repertoire library preparation and sequencing were carried out by different laboratories using diverse techniques. Leukapheresis yielded between about 0.94 and 8.9 billion PBMCs per donor.

Using the deep immunoSEQ assay, TCR CDR3 regions were amplified from genomic DNA by multiplex PCR. For each cell subset, the extracted genomic DNA was distributed evenly across all wells of several immunoSEQ 96-well plates, and each plate served as one replicate. For sorted subsets, each replicate PCR was loaded with roughly 0.2 ug genomic DNA, equivalent to 25,000 to 35,000 T cell genomes. Purified libraries were measured with a Qubit 3.0 fluorometer, size-checked on a Bioanalyzer 2100, and measured again with the KAPA Library Quantification kit. Every immunoSEQ 96-well plate was sequenced on a dedicated single-read 150-cycle Illumina NextSeq 550 flow cell. Per the authors' processing: The immunoSEQ output contained only junctional sequences without quality scores, so filtering could not match that applied to full-length reads. Sequences were annotated with PyIR, a Python wrapper for IgBLAST v1.9, using IMGT germline references to assign V/J genes and CDR3. Reads with weak V/J assignments (E-value above 1e-6), missing CDR3, stop codons, out-of-frame junctions, or ambiguous translated residues were removed. V3J clonotypes were defined as sequences sharing the same inferred V gene, J gene, and CDR3 amino acid sequence. Percentage overlap between repertoires was calculated by dividing the number of shared unique clonotypes by the size of the smaller repertoire. Richness of each repertoire was evaluated using RTK rarefaction, the Chao1 estimator, and Recon v2.1 estimates of unobserved clonotypes. OLGA was used to compute generation probabilities for all TCRbeta clonotypes that the gDNA method yielded from a handful of donors. Drawn from immuneACCESS, this table holds only the in-frame rearrangements with V and J called that TCRdb kept. Clones are partly lost; checked studies trace under half to an unresolved V gene and leave the rest unexplained. V and J calls and clone size come straight from that table; D and trimming were deduced from the DNA. The sample table holds approximately 720,000 clones, of which roughly nine tenths were seen once. The ten most abundant clones make up nearly 25% of the sample.

CD8 naive samples were obtained by positive selection for CCR7 among CD45RO-negative cells, yielding a CD45RA+CCR7+ population from which TemRA cells were excluded. Donors were healthy HIV-negative adults with no recently reported acute infections or vaccinations. Every donor was a Caucasian adult living in Nashville, Tennessee, USA. After blood collection by leukapheresis, PBMCs were isolated using Ficoll-Histopaque density gradient centrifugation and then cryopreserved in the vapor phase of liquid nitrogen. Analytical flow cytometry was used to check the purity and quantity of every magnetically sorted T cell population. Each sorted fraction had its genomic DNA isolated and then quantified by UV absorbance on a Nanodrop 2000c. General study outcomes and caveats: Sharing across a few donors was observed for approximately 5% of naive CD4, 3% to 3.5% of naive CD8, about 2.5% of memory CD4, and roughly 0.4% of memory CD8 clonotypes. Larger estimated clonotype richness was generally found for naive subsets than for memory subsets. Clonotypes shared by all four sorted-subset donors showed higher generation probabilities than non-shared clonotypes. Sampling was limited to blood, and TCR repertoires in tissue likely differ from TCR repertoires in blood. Based on pairwise subsampling, the degree of clonotype sharing among donors was expected to be affected by sequencing depth. Rarefaction of sorted-subset datasets indicated incomplete sequencing despite the large sequencing depth. The small number of donors limited the genetic and exposure-history diversity represented.

From the germline V gene, CDR1 is MGHRA and CDR2 is YSYEKL. Between the V and J ends, shortened by 8 bases and 7 bases respectively, the junction contains 17 bases. The CDR3 has 14 amino acids, counting the end cysteine and phenylalanine. The retained sequence is limited to the CDR3, 42 bases, with the frame set at the first base. The sample comprised naive CD8+ T cells sorted from blood. The cell subset or site label on this specimen signifies: CD45RA+CCR7+. The rearrangement combines TRBV4-1 with TRBJ1-4; the D region possibly corresponds to TRBD1 (5 bases align). This clonotype was obtained from a man aged 30-40 years in good health. At the DNA level, the sequence is TGCGCCAGCTCCTGGCAGGGTGGGCGTGAAAAACTGTTTTTT. This translates into CASSWQGGREKLFF.